Listed here are 26 T cell receptor beta chains from one sample, sequenced in a study of breast tumors, draining lymph nodes, adjacent tissues (dated by TCRdb to 2016 to 2017). The axillary draining lymph nodes of breast cancer patients were the source of the lymph node samples. The receptor library was made with multiplex PCR. TCRdb lists the instrument as Illumina HiSeq 2000. TCRdb trimmed the raw reads at Q25, called clones with MiXCR and kept productive beta chains. Identical CDR3 proteins give one entry, which carries the most common genes and DNA. The sample includes around 150,000 distinct CDR3 sequences, with approximately 30% observed a single time. About 2.3% of the sample rests with the top ten. Input material: axillary lymph node tissue. These TCRs come from a female donor with breast cancer. Some clones in this sample may be carry-over from other donors' samples.

The chain links TRBV18 to TRBJ2-7, with D possibly being TRBD1 or TRBD2 (5 bases each). Germline-derived CDR1 and CDR2 are KGHSH and LQKENI. This CDR3 spans 15 amino acids. V was cut by 5 bases and J by 9 bases, with 23 bases left in between. CDR3 loop: CASSKDSGHTDTQYV. In DNA form, the CDR3 reads TGTGCCAGCTCAAAGGATTCGGGGCACACAGATACGCAGTACGTC.

Ten or more counts support this clonotype. The chain combines TRBV6-4 with TRBJ2-1, with 12 bases that match TRBD1. The CDR3 is 16 amino acids. After removal of 9 bases from V and 8 bases from J, the junction contained 14 bases not matched to a gene. Per germline, CDR1 MRHNA and CDR2 SNTAGT. Here the CDR3 DNA reads TGTGCCAGTAGACGGGAGGGGACAGGGGGCGCGGATGAGCAGTTCTTC. Amino acids: CASRREGTGGADEQFF.

This clonotype has ten or more counts. The chain recombines TRBV18 with TRBJ2-5, with a weak D call TRBD1 (6 bases). Germline V gene lookup returns CDR1 KGHSH and CDR2 LQKENI. Trimming shortened V by 6 bases and J by 2 bases, and 16 bases separated the two germline ends. The CDR3 is 15 amino acids. The CDR3: CASSQKTDRQETQYF. Written as DNA, the CDR3 is TGTGCCAGCTCCCAGAAGACCGACAGGCAAGAGACCCAGTACTTC. The whole variable domain, filled in from reference TRBV18 and TRBJ2-5, reads NAGVMQNPRHLVRRRGQEARLRCSPMKGHSHVYWYRQLPEEGLKFMVYLQKENIIDESGMPKERFSAEFPKEGPSILRIQQVVRGDSAAYFCASSQKTDRQETQYFGPGTRLLVL.

This chain links TRBV10-3 with TRBJ2-2; the D is unclear. Per germline, CDR1 ENHRY and CDR2 SYGVKD. The CDR3 has 16 residues. With 5 bases removed from V and 1 base from J, the gap between germline ends came to 14 bases. The CDR3 nucleotides are TGTGCCATCAGTTACGGTCCACGGCTGAACACCGGGGAGCTGTTTTTT. This translates into CAISYGPRLNTGELFF.

In its sample, this clonotype was seen many times. The chain uses TRBV4-1 and TRBJ1-4, with D uncertain. This CDR3 contains 13 residues. Germline V lookup: CDR1 MGHRA, CDR2 YSYEKL. Trimming pared 6 bases from V and 0 bases from J, leaving 5 bases between. The CDR3: CASSITTNEKLFF. The CDR3, as DNA: TGCGCCAGCAGTATCACAACTAATGAAAAACTGTTTTTT.

This clonotype turned up a few times. The gene calls are TRBV7-9 and TRBJ1-1; D unclear. With 1 base removed from V and 0 bases from J, the gap between germline ends came to 15 bases. The germline V gene encodes CDR1 SEHNR and CDR2 FQNEAQ (reference sequence). This CDR3 spans 17 amino acids. CDR3 DNA sequence: TGTGCCAGCAGCTTAGTGGGCCTACGGGATTTGAACACTGAAGCTTTCTTT. Its protein product is CASSLVGLRDLNTEAFF. Looking up the rest from reference TRBV7-9 and TRBJ1-1 gives the full variable domain: DTGVSQNPRHKITKRGQNVTFRCDPISEHNRLYWYRQTLGQGPEFLTYFQNEAQLEKSRLLSDRFSAERPKGSFSTLEIQRTEQGDSAMYLCASSLVGLRDLNTEAFFGQGTRLTVV.

With regard to this clonotype: This likely comes from a read error, as the CDR3 has no conserved phenylalanine or tryptophan at its end. Because the CDR3's place on the DNA is in doubt, the DNA is left out and the CDR3 is given as listed by TCRdb. V is TRBV20-1 and J is TRBJ2-5; the listed D gene, TRBD1, was not tested against the DNA. In germline, CDR1 is DFQATT, CDR2 SNEGSKA (reference sequence). The CDR3 sequence runs 13 residues, both termini included. The CDR3 protein is CSAMDSYGYTFGS.

This clonotype appeared a few times. The chain carries TRBV7-8 and TRBJ1-5, with D unclear. The CDR3 is made up of 15 amino acids. Germline CDR1 SGHVS, CDR2 FQNEAQ. V lost 5 bases, J lost 6 bases, and 17 bases lay in between. CDR3 nucleotides: TGTGCCAGCAGCGCTAGTGACTCCTTGGGTCAGCCCCAGCATTTT. This encodes CASSASDSLGQPQHF. The full variable domain, rest sourced from reference TRBV7-8 and TRBJ1-5, is GAGVSQSPRYKVAKRGQDVALRCDPISGHVSLFWYQQALGQGPEFLTYFQNEAQLDKSGLPSDRFFAERPEGSVSTLKIQRTQQEDSAVYLCASSASDSLGQPQHFGDGTRLSIL.

This clonotype was detected many times. V is TRBV12-3 or TRBV12-4 and J is TRBJ2-1; D is possibly TRBD2 (5 bases). V was cut by 5 bases and J by 5 bases, with 19 bases left in between. CDR3 length: 16 residues. This CDR3 reads CASSTKSRERNNEQFF. The CDR3 nucleotides are TGTGCCAGCAGTACTAAATCAAGGGAGCGTAACAATGAGCAGTTCTTC.

For this clonotype: Sequence at one end of the junction differs from germline and may be a read error. V gene TRBV6-6 combines with J gene TRBJ1-2, with 7 bases aligning to TRBD1. The CDR3 is made up of 12 amino acids. Germline-derived CDR1 and CDR2 are MNHNY and SVGAGI (reference sequence). Here the CDR3 reads CASSRDSYSYTF. For the CDR3, the DNA is TGTGCCAGCAGTCGGGACAGCTATAGCTACACCTTC.

This clonotype was seen ten or more times. The chain has TRBV5-1 and TRBJ2-3; D uncertain. Trimming stripped 0 bases from V and 5 bases from J, with 10 bases between. This CDR3 spans 14 amino acids. Germline lookup yields CDR1 SGHRS and CDR2 YFSETQ. The CDR3 loop is CASSLGPAQDTQYF. CDR3 in DNA: TGCGCCAGCAGCTTGGGTCCAGCCCAAGATACGCAGTATTTT.

This clonotype has a count of ten or more. In nucleotides, the CDR3 is TGTGCCAGCAGTCCCGACAGTTACACCGGGGAGCTGTTTTTT. Its protein is CASSPDSYTGELFF. The chain combines TRBV6-1 with TRBJ2-2, with D maybe TRBD1 (5 bases). Trimming stripped 5 bases from V and 3 bases from J, with 10 bases between. CDR1 and CDR2 (germline): MNHNS, SASEGT. This CDR3 region has 14 residues.

Concerning this clonotype: With a much larger clone just one base away, this may be a read error. This chain connects TRBV4-3 to TRBJ1-4; 11 nucleotides match TRBD1. This CDR3 is 16 amino acids long. Germline V gene data show CDR1 as LGHNA and CDR2 as YSLEER. V was clipped by 6 bases and J by 8 bases; unmatched bases: 11. CDR3 DNA: TGCGCCAGCAGTCGCGACCGGGACAGGGGGGGGGAAAAACTGTTTTTT. Amino acids: CASSRDRDRGGEKLFF.

On this clonotype: A much bigger clone sits one base away, suggesting this may be a read error. The chain recombines TRBV28 with TRBJ1-2; D uncertain. Germline loops: CDR1 MDHEN, CDR2 SYDVKM. This CDR3 contains 12 residues. The CDR3 spells CAGSTVNYGYTF. The CDR3 DNA is TGTGCCGGCAGCACAGTAAACTATGGCTACACCTTC.

This clonotype was counted at least ten times. The rearrangement links TRBV24-1 to TRBJ2-7; no reliable D call. Germline assignment: CDR1 KGHDR and CDR2 SFDVKD. The CDR3 consists of 13 residues. V was shortened by 4 bases and J by 3 bases, with 9 bases between the two germline ends. CDR3 sequence: CATSESPGYEQYF. The CDR3 bases are TGTGCCACCAGTGAGTCCCCGGGCTACGAGCAGTACTTC.

This clonotype was observed at least ten times. An end of the junction differs from the germline gene, which may be a read error. The rearrangement joins TRBV9 to TRBJ2-5; 10 bases are a match to TRBD2. Germline V gene data show CDR1 as SGDLS and CDR2 as YYNGEE. The CDR3 totals 14 residues. CDR3 region: CASSGSGGAETQSF. The CDR3 DNA is TGTGCCAGCAGCGGAAGCGGGGGGGCAGAGACCCAGTCCTTC.

This clonotype was picked up a small number of times. V is TRBV10-1 and J is TRBJ2-2, with TRBD2 identical over 7 bases. V was clipped by 1 base and J by 3 bases; unmatched bases: 2. Germline values: CDR1 WNHNN, CDR2 SYGVQD (reference sequence). CDR3 size: 15 residues. The CDR3 nucleotides are TGCGCCAGCAGTGAGTGGGGGGGTCACACCGGGGAGCTGTTTTTT. This translates into CASSEWGGHTGELFF.

With regard to this clonotype: This may stem from a read error, because a much larger clone lies one nucleotide away. The chain combines TRBV3-1 with TRBJ2-1, with D unresolved. Per the germline V gene, CDR1 is LGHDT and CDR2 is YNNKEL (reference sequence). The length of the CDR3 is 14 residues. Here the CDR3 reads CGSSQEWQINEQFF. DNA of the CDR3: TGTGGCAGCAGCCAAGAGTGGCAGATCAATGAGCAGTTCTTC.

This clonotype was recorded at least ten times. This CDR3 is CASSGPNQPQHF. CDR3 coding DNA: TGTGCCAGCAGTGGACCTAATCAGCCCCAGCATTTT. This chain connects TRBV6-5 to TRBJ1-5, with D unclear. The CDR3 runs 12 residues. V was pared by 5 bases and J by 4 bases, with 6 bases between. CDR1 MNHEY and CDR2 SVGAGI come from the germline V gene.

This clonotype was recorded many times. The rearrangement uses TRBV20-1 and TRBJ2-1; tentative D call: TRBD1 (5 bases). Germline V gives CDR1 DFQATT, CDR2 SNEGSKA (reference sequence). Trimming removed 4 bases at V and 4 bases at J, with 11 bases between. The CDR3 is made up of 13 amino acids. As DNA, the CDR3 is TGCAGTGCTAAGAAGGGGCCTTACAATGAGCAGTTCTTC. It is translated as CSAKKGPYNEQFF.

The V call is TRBV12-3 or TRBV12-4, the J call TRBJ2-3; 11 nucleotides match TRBD1. V gave up 1 base and J gave up 5 bases; unmatched junction bases: 2. The CDR3 has 15 residues. The CDR3 is CASSLVGTGGDTQYF. The DNA for the CDR3 is TGTGCCAGCAGTTTAGTCGGGACAGGGGGAGATACGCAGTATTTT.

The chain joins TRBV28 to TRBJ1-1; no clear D gene. There are 12 residues in the CDR3. Trimming cost V 8 bases and J 4 bases, with 11 bases left between them. Per the germline V gene, CDR1 is MDHEN and CDR2 is SYDVKM. The CDR3 here is CASSPALTEAFF. The CDR3 DNA reads TGTGCCAGCTCCCCGGCCCTCACTGAAGCTTTCTTT.

Note on this clonotype: In this CDR3 the conserved last residue, phenylalanine or tryptophan, is missing, so a read error is likely. It is unclear where the CDR3 begins or ends on the DNA, so no DNA is shown, and the CDR3 is as TCRdb lists it. The chain links TRBV3-1 to TRBJ1-4. The CDR3 extends over 10 residues, inclusive of both ends. The germline CDR1 and CDR2 sequences are LGHDT and YNNKEL (reference sequence). The CDR3 reads CASSPLGGRQ.

In this sample, this clonotype turned up many times. The chain carries TRBV7-8 and TRBJ1-5, with 12 bases lining up with TRBD1. V was pared by 2 bases and J by 7 bases, with 6 bases of the junction left unmatched. The CDR3 covers 16 residues. CDR1 and CDR2 (germline): SGHVS, FQNEAQ. The DNA of the CDR3 is TGTGCCAGCAGCTTACGGGACAGGGGGCTGAGACAGCCCCAGCATTTT. Translation gives CASSLRDRGLRQPQHF. Drawing the rest from reference TRBV7-8 and TRBJ1-5, the complete variable domain is GAGVSQSPRYKVAKRGQDVALRCDPISGHVSLFWYQQALGQGPEFLTYFQNEAQLDKSGLPSDRFFAERPEGSVSTLKIQRTQQEDSAVYLCASSLRDRGLRQPQHFGDGTRLSIL.

The rearrangement joins TRBV10-3 to TRBJ1-3, with 7 positions matching TRBD1. CDR3 length: 12 amino acids. Germline V gene data show CDR1 as ENHRY and CDR2 as SYGVKD. V was clipped by 8 bases and J by 8 bases; unmatched bases: 6. The CDR3 region is CAIQGGADTIYF. The CDR3 nucleotides are TGTGCCATCCAAGGGGGCGCGGACACCATATATTTT.

There are many counts of this clonotype. This chain joins TRBV7-2 and TRBJ1-1; D ambiguous. Trimming removed 5 bases from V and 0 bases from J, with 10 bases in between. The CDR3 has 14 amino acids. Germline V gives CDR1 SGHTA, CDR2 FQGNSA. The CDR3 DNA sequence: TGTGCCAGCAGCATTTCCACAATGAACACTGAAGCTTTCTTT. Protein product: CASSISTMNTEAFF.